This TCR beta chain came from a study of blood T cell repertoires in COVID-19 (TCRdb year 2020). General notes on the study: Samples from collaborators originated in the United States, Italy and Spain and spanned both the acute and convalescent phases of COVID-19. The dataset comprised deeply sampled blood TCRbeta repertoires from subjects exposed to, actively infected with, or recovered from COVID-19. The samples were drawn from two sources: the first 160 participants of the ongoing ImmuneRACE study, and 1,254 subjects contributed by 6 global collaborators. The repertoires were released in a freely available public database intended as a resource for research on the immune response to SARS-CoV-2. The prospective study material was composed of cDNA or gDNA derived from T cells, B-cell-depleted T cells, or PBMCs. Where available, HLA class I and class II types were obtained from metadata supplied by the sample provider rather than from assay-based typing. A de-identified subject ID, COVID-19 status, age in years and sex were almost always included in the sample metadata. Beyond this particular receptor, the publication reports: The amount of clinical and demographic metadata varied by source and participant and was provided uncurated.

This clone was detected only a few times. No cognate antigen has been identified for it. Per-base quality was not reported, and no clone a single base away is much larger than it. V sheds 5 bases and J sheds 4 bases, leaving 11 bases between their ends. From a lookup of the germline V gene, CDR1 and CDR2 are ENHRY and SYGVKD. Reading from cysteine to phenylalanine, the CDR3 counts 14 amino acids. Only the CDR3 part of the read is kept: 42 bases, read in frame from the first base. The collaborating institutions used their own protocols to collect whole blood in K2EDTA tubes. For TCRbeta analysis, collaborators shipped samples in one of three forms: frozen whole blood, isolated PBMCs, or DNA extracted from either of those sample types. TCRbeta CDR3 regions were amplified from genomic DNA using the immunoSEQ Assay, a bias-controlled multiplex PCR. From the authors' description of their analysis: The number of nucleated cells in each sample was estimated by amplification of reference gene primers within the assay. To quantify the absolute abundance of each unique TCRbeta CDR3 rearrangement, sequence reads were collapsed and filtered. For each sample, productive Simpson clonality was calculated as the square root of Simpson's diversity index over productive rearrangements. TCRdb obtained this table from immuneACCESS and retained in-frame rearrangements with V and J assigned. These tables miss some clones; where compared with another copy, unresolved V genes account for less than half of the shortfall, and the remainder is unexplained. That table furnishes V, J and clone size, whereas the DNA furnished D and trimming. Recorded for this sample are just under 85,000 clones; around 87% of them occurred a single time. The biggest ten clones account for approximately 8.1% of the sample.

The sequence was obtained from a man older than 75 with active or convalescent COVID-19. The sequenced sample was peripheral blood. The sequence joins TRBV10-3 to TRBJ1-4; no D segment can be confidently identified. The sequenced DNA is TGTGCCATCAGTCGATCCGGCGGTAATGAAAAACTGTTTTTT. It translates as CAISRSGGNEKLFF.